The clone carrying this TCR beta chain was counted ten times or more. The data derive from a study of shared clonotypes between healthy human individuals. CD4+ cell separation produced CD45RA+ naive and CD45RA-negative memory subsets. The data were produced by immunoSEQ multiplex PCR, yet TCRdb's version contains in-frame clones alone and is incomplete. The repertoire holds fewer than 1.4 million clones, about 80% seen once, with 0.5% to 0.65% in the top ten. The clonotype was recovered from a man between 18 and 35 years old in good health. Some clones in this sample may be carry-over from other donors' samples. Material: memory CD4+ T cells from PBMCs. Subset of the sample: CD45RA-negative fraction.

The CDR3 is CASRINAYSYEQYF. In DNA, the CDR3 is TGTGCCAGCAGAATAAATGCCTACTCCTACGAGCAGTACTTC. The chain combines TRBV27 with TRBJ2-7; the D is unclear. Trimming left V 6 bases short and J 0 bases short, with 12 bases between. Germline lookup yields CDR1 MNHEY and CDR2 SMNVEV (reference sequence). CDR3 length: 14 amino acids.